These 3 T cell receptor beta chains were sequenced from one sample in a study of regulatory T cells in long-lasting Graves disease. Time point in this sample: newly diagnosed GD, antithyroid drugs for less than 3 months. PBMC RNA was the source of the TCR library. Building of the TCR beta libraries involved iRepertoire HTBI primers and Arm-PCR of CDR3 regions. TCRdb fed the multiplex PCR reads into MiXCR, producing one record per CDR3 protein. The top ten clones hold approximately 15% of a sample with 400,000 to 500,000 distinct CDR3 sequences, approximately 15% of them seen once. The same sample was also studied in work on T cells in Graves' hyperthyroidism and ophthalmopathy.

Sequencing used peripheral blood mononuclear cells (PBMCs), obtained at new diagnosis, from a patient treated with antithyroid drugs. Receptors were obtained from a woman aged 45-59 years with Graves disease.

This clonotype was counted a few times. CDR3: CASIGPGHRDYGYTF. The DNA of the CDR3 is TGTGCCAGTATCGGCCCCGGACACCGGGACTATGGCTACACCTTC. The genes are TRBV19 and TRBJ1-2; perhaps TRBD1 as D (5 bases). The V gene lost 7 bases and the J gene lost 3 bases, with 18 bases spanning the gap. In germline, CDR1 is LNHDA, CDR2 SQIVND (reference sequence). The CDR3 is 15 amino acids.

Note on this clonotype: This may be a read error, as it is one base from a much larger clone. The CDR3 ends on some other residue instead of the conserved phenylalanine or tryptophan, so this is likely a read error. V gene TRBV3-1 combines with J gene TRBJ2-1; D is ambiguous. The V end was cut by 4 bases, the J end by 7 bases, with 8 bases between. CDR1 LGHDT and CDR2 YNNKEL come from the germline V gene (reference sequence). The CDR3 covers 12 residues. The CDR3 DNA reads TGTGCCAGCAGCCCTGCGTGGAATGAGCAGTTCCTC. Encoded protein: CASSPAWNEQFL.

The rearrangement uses TRBV30 and TRBJ2-7; the D is unclear. The CDR3 runs 14 residues. V was trimmed by 7 bases and J by 2 bases, leaving 18 bases between them. CDR1 and CDR2 from the germline V gene are GTSNPN and SVGIG (reference sequence). This CDR3 is CASTSLKQAYEQYF. The CDR3, as DNA: TGTGCCTCTACTTCCCTCAAGCAGGCCTACGAGCAGTACTTC.